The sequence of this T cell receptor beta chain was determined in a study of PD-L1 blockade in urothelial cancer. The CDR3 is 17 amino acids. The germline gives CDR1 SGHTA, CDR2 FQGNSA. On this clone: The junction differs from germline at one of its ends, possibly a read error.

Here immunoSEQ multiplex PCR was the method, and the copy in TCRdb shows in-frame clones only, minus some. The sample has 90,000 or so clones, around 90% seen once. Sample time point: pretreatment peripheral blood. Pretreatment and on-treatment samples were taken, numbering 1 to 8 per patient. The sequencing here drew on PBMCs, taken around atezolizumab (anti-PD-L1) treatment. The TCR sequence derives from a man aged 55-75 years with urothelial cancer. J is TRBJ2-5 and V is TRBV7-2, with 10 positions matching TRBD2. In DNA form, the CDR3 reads TGTGCCAGCAGCTTAGGAGGGCACATCCTAGCGGGGGCTCCTGACAACTTC. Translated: CASSLGGHILAGAPDNF.